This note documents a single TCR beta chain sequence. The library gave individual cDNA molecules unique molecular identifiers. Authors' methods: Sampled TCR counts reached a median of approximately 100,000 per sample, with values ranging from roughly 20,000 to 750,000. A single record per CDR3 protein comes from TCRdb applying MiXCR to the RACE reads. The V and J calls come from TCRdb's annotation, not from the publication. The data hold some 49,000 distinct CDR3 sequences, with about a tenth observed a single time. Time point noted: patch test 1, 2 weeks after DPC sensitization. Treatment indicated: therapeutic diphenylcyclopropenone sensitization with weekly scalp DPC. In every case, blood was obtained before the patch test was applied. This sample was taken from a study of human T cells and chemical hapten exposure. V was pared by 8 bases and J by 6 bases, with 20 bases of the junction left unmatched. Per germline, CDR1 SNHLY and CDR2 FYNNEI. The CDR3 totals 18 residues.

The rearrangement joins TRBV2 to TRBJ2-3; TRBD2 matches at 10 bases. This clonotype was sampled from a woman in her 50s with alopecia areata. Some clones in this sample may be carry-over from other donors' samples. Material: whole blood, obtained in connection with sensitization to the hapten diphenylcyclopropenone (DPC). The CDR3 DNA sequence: TGTGCCAGCCGCACCCAAAAGTGGACTAGCGGAGACTCGGATACGCAGTATTTT. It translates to CASRTQKWTSGDSDTQYF.